The subject of this entry is one TCR beta chain. Its target is not known. These data originate in a study of CD8 T cells in ankylosing spondylitis. Study-level results: What appeared characteristic of ankylosing spondylitis blood was a TCR beta motif of eight highly homologous variants. Significant enrichment of disease-linked clones was reportedly seen in matched ankylosing spondylitis synovial fluid.

TCRdb re-called the 5' RACE reads with MiXCR, one entry per CDR3 protein. This sample has over 400,000 distinct CDR3 sequences; about 24% occur once, and the top ten carry roughly 0.8%. This TCR was sampled from a male donor with ankylosing spondylitis. The sequenced material came from blood, either unsorted or a sorted T cell fraction (not recorded which).

Here the CDR3 DNA reads TGCAGTGCTCAGCCCGGGACAGATGAGGACACCATATATTTT. This codes for CSAQPGTDEDTIYF. The chain recombines TRBV20-1 with TRBJ1-3, with 7 bases fitting TRBD1. CDR1 and CDR2 from the germline V gene are DFQATT and SNEGSKA (reference sequence). J gave up 8 bases and V 5 bases, and 12 bases lay outside the gene matches. The CDR3 is 14 residues long.